This entry is about one T cell receptor beta chain. This record comes from a study of blood T cell repertoires in COVID-19. About the study: The United States, Italy and Spain were the sources of the acute and convalescent COVID-19 samples.

Only in-frame clones appear in the TCRdb table, and some are missing; sequencing was by immunoSEQ multiplex PCR. This sample has 250,000 or so clones, with 75% to 90% found just once. Across under 25 US areas, participants ranged in age from about 18 to 100 years. Unmatched junction bases numbered 3, after V lost 0 bases and J lost 2 bases. The germline CDR1 and CDR2 sequences are SEHNR and FQNEAQ (reference sequence). The CDR3 loop spans 15 amino acids. The genes are TRBV7-9 and TRBJ1-2, with TRBD1 matching 7 bases. The sequence came from a woman in her twenties or thirties with acute COVID-19. The sample was PBMCs or T cells enriched from blood (not recorded which). This chain's CDR3 is CASSLAGTVNYGYTF. In DNA form, the CDR3 reads TGTGCCAGCAGCTTAGCCGGGACAGTAAACTATGGCTACACCTTC.